This T cell receptor beta chain was recorded in a study of vaccination effects on CD4 cells after COVID-19. Background on the study: All participants had two doses of either the BNT162b2 or mRNA-1273 vaccine. Whole-study findings and limits: Infection- and vaccine-induced clones contracted markedly late after vaccination.

With the ViraFEST assay, the study expanded antigen-specific CD4+ T cells using viral peptide pools, then sequenced them. The culture ran for 10 days before CD4+ T cells were isolated. Prior SARS-CoV-2 infection was absent in the vaccine recipients, as shown by negative nucleocapsid antibodies. A density of approximately 2 million PBMC per well was used; these cells were cultured with about 10 IU/ml IL-2 and 10 ug/ml peptides. Comments on this clone: Its cognate antigen is unknown.

With 4 bases clipped from V and 8 bases from J, the junction kept 5 bases outside the gene matches. The germline CDR1 and CDR2 sequences are SGHRS and YFSETQ. CDR3 length equals 13 residues. Produced via immunoSEQ multiplex PCR; TCRdb's table is partial and in-frame only. This table holds 50,000 to 65,000 clones, roughly 80% found once. The chain links TRBV5-1 to TRBJ1-2; 10 bases align to TRBD1. This TCR derives from a human donor who received a COVID-19 vaccine. The starting material was CD4+ T cells from PBMCs cultured with HCoV-229E spike peptides, obtained before COVID-19 vaccination. The CDR3 loop reads CASSDGQGGGYTF. In nucleotides, the CDR3 is TGCGCCAGCAGCGACGGACAGGGGGGCGGCTACACCTTC.